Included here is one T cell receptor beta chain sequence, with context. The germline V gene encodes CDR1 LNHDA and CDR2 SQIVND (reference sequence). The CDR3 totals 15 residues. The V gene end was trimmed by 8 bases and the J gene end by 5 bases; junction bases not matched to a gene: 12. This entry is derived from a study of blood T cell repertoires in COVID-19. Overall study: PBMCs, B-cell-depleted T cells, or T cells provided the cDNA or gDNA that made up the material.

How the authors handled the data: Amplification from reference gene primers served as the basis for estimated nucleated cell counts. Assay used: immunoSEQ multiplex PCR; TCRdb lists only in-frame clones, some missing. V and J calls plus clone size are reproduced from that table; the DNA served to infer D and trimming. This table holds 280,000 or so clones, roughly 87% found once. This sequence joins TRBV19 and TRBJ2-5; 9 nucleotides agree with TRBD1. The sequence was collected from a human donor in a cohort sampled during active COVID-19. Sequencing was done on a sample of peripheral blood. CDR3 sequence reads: CASQTGTGNGETQYF. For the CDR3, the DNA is TGTGCCAGTCAGACCGGGACAGGGAATGGGGAGACCCAGTACTTC.